One and the same sample provided the 3 T cell receptor beta chains below, sequenced in a study of blood T cell repertoires in COVID-19. Method: immunoSEQ multiplex PCR; TCRdb's copy keeps in-frame clones and lacks some. The data hold 290,000 or so clones, with around 87% observed a single time. What was sequenced was peripheral blood. The receptor source for this set is a man in his 70s with acute or convalescent COVID-19.

This clone was seen just once. The chain employs TRBV7-9 and TRBJ2-1; no reliable D call. CDR1 and CDR2 (germline): SEHNR, FQNEAQ (reference sequence). The CDR3 is 14 amino acids. The germline V and J ends were trimmed by 6 bases and 5 bases, with 14 bases remaining between them. In DNA form, the CDR3 reads TGTGCCAGCAGTCCGAGTATCCTAAACAATGAGCAGTTCTTC. Translating gives CASSPSILNNEQFF.

The V and J genes are TRBV7-6 and TRBJ1-3; 9 positions match TRBD1. The trim removed 0 bases at V and 4 bases at J, leaving 10 bases unmatched. Germline V gives CDR1 SGHVS, CDR2 FNYEAQ. This CDR3 comprises 18 residues. DNA of the CDR3: TGTGCCAGCAGCTTAGCGTTTCCCGGGGACAGGGAAGGAAACACCATATATTTT. Translated: CASSLAFPGDREGNTIYF.

The V gene is TRBV19, the J gene TRBJ2-1; 10 bases are shared with TRBD1. Germline lookup yields CDR1 LNHDA and CDR2 SQIVND (reference sequence). The CDR3 is made up of 15 amino acids. V dropped 3 bases and J dropped 8; count of bases not matched to a gene: 7. The CDR3 DNA sequence: TGTGCCAGTAGTATTCACGACAGGGGGCTTTATGAGCAGTTCTTC. The encoded protein is CASSIHDRGLYEQFF.